A single sample gave rise to the 23 T cell receptor beta chains below, sequenced in a study of human T cells and chemical hapten exposure. TCRdb reprocessed the RACE reads via MiXCR and lists one record per CDR3 protein. The table lists some 380,000 distinct CDR3 sequences, roughly 4.8% of them singletons. This sample's time point: patch test 1, 2 weeks after DPC sensitization. The treatment here: therapeutic diphenylcyclopropenone sensitization with weekly scalp DPC. This specimen was whole blood, taken in connection with sensitization to the hapten diphenylcyclopropenone (DPC). These receptors were taken from a woman aged 45-65 years with alopecia areata. Some clones in this sample may be carry-over from other donors' samples.

This clonotype showed up many times. One end of the junction is discordant with germline, which a read error may explain. J is TRBJ2-4 and V is TRBV2; tentative D call: TRBD2 (5 bases). This CDR3 region has 15 residues. Germline V gives CDR1 SNHLY, CDR2 FYNNEI. CDR3: CASSEMVGAKRELPF. In nucleotides, the CDR3 is TGTGCCAGCAGTGAAATGGTCGGCGCCAAACGGGAACTCCCTTTC.

This clonotype showed up many times. V and J are TRBV27 and TRBJ1-2, with 10 bases that match TRBD1. The CDR3 runs 15 residues. Germline CDR1 and CDR2: MNHEY and SMNVEV (reference sequence). J was trimmed by 7 bases and V by 8 bases; bases with no gene match: 13. The DNA of the CDR3 is TGTGCCAGCTCCCGAGGAGGACAGGGGGGCCTTGGCTACACCTTC. Residues: CASSRGGQGGLGYTF.

The table lists this clonotype with a few counts. The chain is built from TRBV5-1 and TRBJ2-7; D might be TRBD2 (8 bases). Germline V lookup: CDR1 SGHRS, CDR2 YFSETQ. The germline V and J ends were trimmed by 4 bases and 6 bases, with 17 bases remaining between them. The length of the CDR3 is 14 residues. The CDR3 DNA sequence: TGCGCCAGCAGCCGGGAGGGGGCACGAGGCGAGCAGTACTTC. Encoded protein: CASSREGARGEQYF.

This clonotype was seen only a few times. The V call is TRBV5-5, the J call TRBJ1-1, with TRBD1 identical over 7 bases. The V and J ends lost 2 bases and 6 bases, in that order; junction bases with no gene match: 4. The CDR3 is made up of 13 amino acids. The germline CDR1 and CDR2 sequences are SGHKS and YYEKEE (reference sequence). CDR3 coding DNA: TGTGCCAGCAGCTTTAGACAGGGTTCTGAAGCTTTCTTT. It is translated as CASSFRQGSEAFF. Complete variable domain (other parts from reference TRBV5-5 and TRBJ1-1): DAGVTQSPTHLIKTRGQQVTLRCSPISGHKSVSWYQQVLGQGPQFIFQYYEKEERGRGNFPDRFSARQFPNYSSELNVNALLLGDSALYLCASSFRQGSEAFFGQGTRLTVV.

The chain combines TRBV10-3 with TRBJ1-3; D is uncertain. Trimming removed 6 bases from V and 2 bases from J, with 11 bases in between. CDR1 is ENHRY, CDR2 SYGVKD, per germline. This CDR3 comprises 14 residues. The CDR3 here is CAIRGEETGNTIYF. In nucleotides, the CDR3 is TGTGCCATCAGGGGAGAAGAGACTGGAAACACCATATATTTT.

This clonotype was detected only a few times. The V call is TRBV12-5, the J call TRBJ1-1, with no clear D. V dropped 3 bases and J dropped 1 base, with 9 bases sitting between them. CDR3 length: 14 residues. Germline assignment: CDR1 LGHNT and CDR2 FRNRAP. This chain's CDR3 is CASGFATGNTEAFF. The CDR3 region has the DNA TGTGCTAGTGGTTTCGCGACGGGGAACACTGAAGCTTTCTTT. Looking up the rest from reference TRBV12-5 and TRBJ1-1 gives the full variable domain: DARVTQTPRHKVTEMGQEVTMRCQPILGHNTVFWYRQTMMQGLELLAYFRNRAPLDDSGMPKDRFSAEMPDATLATLKIQPSEPRDSAVYFCASGFATGNTEAFFGQGTRLTVV.

This chain joins TRBV12-3 or TRBV12-4 and TRBJ1-4; D not resolved. Deletions cut 2 bases from V and 7 bases from J, with 8 bases between. The CDR3 has 13 residues. The CDR3 DNA sequence: TGTGCCAGCAGTTTAATGATCGGTGAAAAACTGTTTTTT. Its protein product is CASSLMIGEKLFF.

This clonotype appeared many times. The rearrangement links TRBV7-9 to TRBJ1-2; no reliable D call. The length of the CDR3 is 14 residues. Germline V CDR1 and CDR2: SEHNR, FQNEAQ (reference sequence). V shed 2 bases and J shed 2 bases, with 9 bases lying between them. The CDR3 region is CASSLSNSNYGYTF. In DNA form, the CDR3 reads TGTGCCAGCAGCTTATCTAACAGCAACTATGGCTACACCTTC.

The table lists this clonotype with a few counts. The gene calls are TRBV20-1 and TRBJ2-5; the match to TRBD2 covers 10 bases. CDR3 size: 14 residues. V was pared by 4 bases and J by 5 bases, with 7 bases of the junction left unmatched. CDR1 DFQATT and CDR2 SNEGSKA come from the germline V gene (reference sequence). CDR3 loop: CSATQRGGRETQYF. The DNA for the CDR3 is TGCAGTGCTACCCAGCGGGGGGGCCGCGAGACCCAGTACTTC.

The rearrangement joins TRBV25-1 to TRBJ1-1, with D possibly matching TRBD1 (6 bases). Trimming removed 4 bases at V and 1 base at J, with 19 bases between. Looked up from germline, CDR1 is MGHDK and CDR2 is SYGVNS. This CDR3 spans 17 amino acids. This CDR3 is CASSVNRDANENTEAFF. The CDR3 nucleotides read TGTGCCAGCAGTGTCAACAGGGATGCCAATGAGAACACTGAAGCTTTCTTT.

This clonotype was picked up many times. The rearrangement links TRBV9 to TRBJ2-1; D is possibly TRBD1 or TRBD2 (6 bases each). This CDR3 is 17 amino acids long. Trimming left V 0 bases short and J 0 bases short, with 13 bases between. Germline V gives CDR1 SGDLS, CDR2 YYNGEE. CDR3 DNA: TGTGCCAGCAGCGTAGGCCTAGGGGGAGGCTCCTACAATGAGCAGTTCTTC. Translating gives CASSVGLGGGSYNEQFF.

This clonotype was counted a few times. The chain couples TRBV7-9 to TRBJ1-2; 7 bases are shared with TRBD1. This CDR3 has 14 residues. From germline, CDR1 is SEHNR and CDR2 FQNEAQ (reference sequence). V gave up 4 bases and J gave up 2 bases; unmatched junction bases: 4. CDR3 in DNA: TGTGCCAGCAGCTCCCCGACAGGGAACTATGGCTACACCTTC. It encodes CASSSPTGNYGYTF.

V and J are TRBV12-3 or TRBV12-4 and TRBJ1-1; TRBD1 might be the D (5 bases). The CDR3 consists of 14 residues. The ends were cut back, 6 bases at V and 7 bases at J, with 18 bases in the middle. The CDR3 coding sequence is TGTGCCAGCAGGGACACAACCGGGCAGGGTGAAGCTTTCTTT. It translates to CASRDTTGQGEAFF.

The chain is built from TRBV7-9 and TRBJ2-1; 7 bases are shared with TRBD2. Trimming removed 5 bases from V and 0 bases from J; junction bases left unmatched: 7. CDR1 SEHNR and CDR2 FQNEAQ come from the germline V gene (reference sequence). There are 16 residues in the CDR3. CDR3 sequence: CASSLKRGSSYNEQFF. CDR3 coding DNA: TGTGCCAGCAGCCTCAAGCGGGGTAGCTCCTACAATGAGCAGTTCTTC.

This sequence joins TRBV29-1 and TRBJ1-1; TRBD1 aligns across 9 bases. The CDR3 loop spans 14 amino acids. The germline CDR1 and CDR2 sequences are SQVTM and ANQGSEA. J lost 5 bases, V lost 7 bases, and 11 bases had no gene match. The CDR3 DNA is TGCAGCGGGGCGCACGGACAGGGGAGGACTGAAGCTTTCTTT. This sequence encodes CSGAHGQGRTEAFF. Full variable domain (missing parts from reference TRBV29-1 and TRBJ1-1): SAVISQKPSRDICQRGTSLTIQCQVDSQVTMMFWYRQQPGQSLTLIATANQGSEATYESGFVIDKFPISRPNLTFSTLTVSNMSPEDSSIYLCSGAHGQGRTEAFFGQGTRLTVV.

This clonotype was seen repeatedly, ten times or more. This rearrangement joins TRBV11-2 to TRBJ2-3, with TRBD2 matching over 7 bases. This CDR3 has 12 amino acids. Trimming took 6 bases from V and 4 from J; bases not matched to a gene: 1. The V gene's germline CDR1 is SGHAT and CDR2 FQNNGV. The CDR3 DNA follows: TGTGCCAGCAGGGGGGGGGCAGATACGCAGTATTTT. Its protein is CASRGGADTQYF.

This clonotype came up a few times. This chain joins TRBV6-1 and TRBJ2-2; TRBD1 might be the D (6 bases). V lost 7 bases and J lost 3, with 12 bases in between. CDR1 is MNHNS, CDR2 SASEGT, per germline. The CDR3 has 14 residues. The CDR3 is CASNRDTYTGELFF. The CDR3 DNA sequence: TGTGCCAGCAACCGGGACACCTACACCGGGGAGCTGTTTTTT.

The rearrangement uses TRBV29-1 and TRBJ2-1, with D perhaps TRBD2 (5 bases). The germline V gene has CDR1 SQVTM and CDR2 ANQGSEA. V lost 4 bases to trimming and J lost 8 bases, with 9 bases between them. CDR3 size: 11 residues. The CDR3: CSVAASHEQFF. DNA for the CDR3: TGCAGCGTTGCAGCTAGCCATGAGCAGTTCTTC.

This clonotype was seen ten or more times. The CDR3 bases are TGTGCCAGCAGTTATGGGGGGGGAGGCGGCAATCAGCCCCAGCATTTT. This gives the protein CASSYGGGGGNQPQHF. The chain has TRBV6-2 or TRBV6-3 and TRBJ1-5; maybe TRBD1 (5 bases). Trimming left V 3 bases short and J 2 bases short, with 14 bases between. The CDR3 extends over 16 amino acids. CDR1 is MNHEY and CDR2 is SVGEGT in the germline V gene.

This clonotype came up many times. CDR3 in amino acids: CASSTSGDEQYF. The CDR3 coding sequence is TGTGCCAGCAGTACCTCAGGGGACGAGCAGTACTTC. This sequence joins TRBV28 and TRBJ2-7; D might be TRBD1 (6 bases). CDR3 size: 12 residues. CDR1 is MDHEN and CDR2 is SYDVKM in the germline V gene. V was cut by 5 bases and J by 5 bases, with 10 bases left in between. The full variable domain, its missing parts supplied by reference TRBV28 and TRBJ2-7, is DVKVTQSSRYLVKRTGEKVFLECVQDMDHENMFWYRQDPGLGLRLIYFSYDVKMKEKGDIPEGYSVSREKKERFSLILESASTNQTSMYLCASSTSGDEQYFGPGTRLTVT.

In this sample, this clonotype turned up a few times. The V call is TRBV5-4, the J call TRBJ2-7; D is perhaps TRBD1 (5 bases). V was pared by 0 bases and J by 0 bases, with 10 bases between. The CDR3 has 15 amino acids. Germline CDR1 and CDR2: SGHNT and YYREEE (reference sequence). The CDR3 region has the DNA TGTGCCAGCAGCTTGGCCTCCAGGGCCTCCTACGAGCAGTACTTC. Amino acid sequence: CASSLASRASYEQYF.

This chain uses TRBV9 with TRBJ2-5, with D maybe TRBD2 (7 bases). Germline V gene data show CDR1 as SGDLS and CDR2 as YYNGEE. The V end was cut by 0 bases, the J end by 9 bases, with 9 bases between. The CDR3 length is 12 residues. Here the CDR3 reads CASSVEGGAQYF. The CDR3 nucleotides read TGTGCCAGCAGCGTAGAAGGGGGGGCCCAGTACTTC.

This clonotype was picked up a small number of times. The chain has TRBV6-5 and TRBJ2-5; D is unclear. Between the trimmed V and J ends, which lost 6 bases and 8 bases, there was a span of 16 bases. The CDR3 length is 13 residues. The germline CDR1 and CDR2 sequences are MNHEY and SVGAGI. CDR3 sequence (DNA): TGTGCCAGCAGCCCATCCCTCTACTTCACCCAGTACTTC. It specifies CASSPSLYFTQYF.